The rows below give T cell receptor beta chains drawn from one sample of a study of T cells in Graves' hyperthyroidism and ophthalmopathy. One entry per CDR3 protein results from TCRdb running MiXCR on the multiplex PCR reads. The sample yields 500,000 to 750,000 distinct CDR3 sequences, over 12% seen once. Material: blood. These receptors originate from a woman aged 18-30 years with Graves' ophthalmopathy. Both conserved end residues are part of each CDR3. Fields, in order: V gene, CDR3 protein.

V: TRBV7-2
CDR3: CASSLARTSGRIYNEQFF

V: TRBV9
CDR3: CASSVTSGDGNTIYF

V: TRBV9
CDR3: CASSVFGEEGEANYGYTF

V: TRBV9
CDR3: CASSVADGMARGESTEAFF

V: TRBV18
CDR3: CASSARTGILETQYF

V: TRBV2
CDR3: CASSAGTGGLSSGNTIYF

V: TRBV29-1
CDR3: CSVDLQGWNEQFF

V: TRBV28
CDR3: CASSRTDGDVSNQPQHF

V: TRBV20-1
CDR3: CSAPPEPPYEQYF

V: TRBV7-2
CDR3: CASSLSTSSYEQYF

V: TRBV20-1
CDR3: CSAILPYQETQYF

V: TRBV20-1
CDR3: CSARRPGGEVTQYF

V: TRBV20-1
CDR3: CSARQGEAFF

V: TRBV24-1
CDR3: CATSEGLAGELFF

V: TRBV2
CDR3: CASRRGTSVTNEQFF

V: TRBV2
CDR3: CASSPGVWTEAFF

V: TRBV15
CDR3: CATSRDGTSGDTIYF

V: TRBV7-9
CDR3: CASSLTSGTGSYEQYF

V: TRBV18
CDR3: CASSPLAGSGNNEQFF

V: TRBV10-3
CDR3: CAISESRLRDSPYEQYF

V: TRBV30
CDR3: CAWSVRVGPGELFF

V: TRBV6-6
CDR3: CASSYSLLGDTEAFF

V: TRBV3-1
CDR3: CASSSGQGDSVKNIQYF

V: TRBV4-2
CDR3: CASSQDGGRYEQYF

V: TRBV6-6
CDR3: CASSYSTSGFGELFF

V: TRBV9
CDR3: CASSVAGAGGAGELFF

V: TRBV20-1
CDR3: CSARPPDRAAETQYF

V: TRBV12-3/TRBV12-4
CDR3: CASTELAGGYEQYF

V: TRBV2
CDR3: CASRETSGHGDTQYF

V: TRBV10-3
CDR3: CATGVLGDTVDTIYF

V: TRBV19
CDR3: CASRSREGGNQPQHF

V: TRBV19
CDR3: CASSIDRGWDTEAFF

V: TRBV11-3
CDR3: CASSLVQGQNTEAFF

V: TRBV4-3
CDR3: CASSQERRDTQYF

V: TRBV6-2/TRBV6-3
CDR3: CASSSNNLLAGTYEQYF

V: TRBV5-6
CDR3: CASSFRAAYEQYF

V: TRBV6-5
CDR3: CASSYEQGAAGELFF

V: TRBV6-5
CDR3: CARSYAGTSGSPGSGELFF

V: TRBV12-3/TRBV12-4
CDR3: CASSLALTRGTNTEAFF

V: TRBV7-2
CDR3: CASSFPPSGSFF

V: TRBV5-1
CDR3: CATTTGGKQETQYF

V: TRBV25-1
CDR3: CASSAQGGRNTGELFF

V: TRBV29-1
CDR3: CSVAGAQETQYF

V: TRBV19
CDR3: CASRIMGEGYGYTF

V: TRBV6-1
CDR3: CARIISGAGGPSDEQFF

V: TRBV7-9
CDR3: CASSPGTGPLMRKLFF

V: TRBV2
CDR3: CASSGLAGGPLYEQYF

V: TRBV9
CDR3: CASSVGTGSLYEQYF

V: TRBV28
CDR3: CASRGYGYTF

V: TRBV7-9
CDR3: CASSLYSPLQDRGGYTF

V: TRBV30
CDR3: CAWNRGGYGYTF

V: TRBV20-1
CDR3: CSARDIHTKNIQYF

V: TRBV28
CDR3: CASSIPSKGKLFF

V: TRBV7-2
CDR3: CASSLDRGLYEQFF

V: TRBV28
CDR3: CASKEGTGRYEQYF

V: TRBV9
CDR3: CASSPTSGGSNTGELFF

V: TRBV9
CDR3: CASSGTSGSSEQFF